This T cell receptor (beta chain) emerged from a study of OX40 agonist ivuxolimab in advanced cancers. Findings and caveats of the study: Dosing at 0.1 to 3.0 mg/kg was accompanied by clonal expansion of CD4+ and CD8+ blood T cells by week 6. Averaging showed that CD8+ T cells had more expanded clones than CD4+ did.

V was clipped by 4 bases and J by 6 bases; unmatched bases: 6. Germline V gene lookup returns CDR1 ENHRY and CDR2 SYGVKD. The CDR3 has 14 amino acids. A word on this clone: Its antigen is as yet unknown.

Only in-frame clones appear in the TCRdb table, and some are missing; sequencing was by immunoSEQ multiplex PCR. The sample yields under 55,000 clones, more than 75% seen once. The chain links TRBV10-3 to TRBJ2-1, with 7 bases identical to TRBD1. This specimen consisted of CD4+ or CD8+ T cells sorted from blood, obtained in a trial of the OX40 agonist ivuxolimab. This TCR derives from an adult with an advanced solid tumor such as melanoma, head and neck, liver or kidney cancer. This CDR3 reads CAISVGTEGNEQFF. The CDR3 DNA follows: TGTGCCATCAGTGTCGGGACAGAAGGCAATGAGCAGTTCTTC.